The entry below gives a single TCR beta chain sequence along with its context. What it binds is not known. The protocol was immunoSEQ multiplex PCR, while the TCRdb copy is restricted to in-frame clones and leaves out a portion. The sample includes some 110,000 clones, about 90% seen only once; the top ten take 2.5% to 3.5%. These data originate in a study of CD4+ T cells in melanoma. Trimming cost V 3 bases and J 5 bases, with 14 bases left between them. The CDR3 runs 14 residues. Germline loops: CDR1 SGHNT, CDR2 YYREEE (reference sequence). Findings and limits, study-wide: In melanoma, neoantigen-specific CD4+ T cells reportedly differed in differentiation state.

The chain links TRBV5-4 to TRBJ2-5, with D perhaps matching TRBD2 (5 bases). This clonotype was sampled from a human donor with melanoma. The sequenced sample consisted of peripheral blood. Here the CDR3 reads CASSSGLARETQYF. As DNA, the CDR3 is TGTGCCAGCAGCTCAGGACTCGCTCGGGAGACCCAGTACTTC.